The 8 T cell receptor beta chains below come from one sample, sequenced in a study of OX40 agonist ivuxolimab in advanced cancers. TCRdb keeps only in-frame clones here, not all; method: immunoSEQ multiplex PCR. In the table there are roughly 75,000 clones, 93% of which are singletons. The sequencing used CD4+ or CD8+ T cells sorted from blood, collected in a trial of the OX40 agonist ivuxolimab. All receptors come from an adult with an advanced solid tumor such as melanoma, head and neck, liver or kidney cancer.

Concerning this clone itself: One junction end disagrees with the germline gene, perhaps due to a read error. The chain employs TRBV4-3 and TRBJ2-7, with 10 bases aligning to TRBD1. Germline V CDR1 and CDR2: LGHNA, YSLEER. The CDR3 loop spans 14 amino acids. CDR3 in amino acids: CASSPTGQGFPGNF. CDR3 nucleotides: TGCGCCAGCAGCCCTACGGGACAGGGGTTCCCCGGGAACTTC.

Remarks on this clone: At one end the junction does not follow the germline gene, possibly because of a read error. This sequence joins TRBV7-6 and TRBJ2-7; 7 bases match TRBD1. The CDR3 contains 16 residues. CDR1 and CDR2 (germline): SGHVS, FNYEAQ. The CDR3 DNA reads TGTGCCAGCGGCTTAGGGGCCGGGACAGCGTTTTACGAGCAGTACTTC. This sequence encodes CASGLGAGTAFYEQYF.

The chain uses TRBV15 and TRBJ2-3; 7 positions agree with TRBD2. Germline CDR1 is LNHNV and CDR2 is YYDKDF (reference sequence). The CDR3 runs 16 residues. J lost 0 bases, V lost 1 base, and 4 bases had no gene match. In DNA, the CDR3 is TGTGCCACCAGCAGAGTCCAACTAGCGAGCACAGATACGCAGTATTTT. It codes for CATSRVQLASTDTQYF.

The gene calls are TRBV9 and TRBJ2-3; unclear D gene. Germline CDR1 is SGDLS and CDR2 is YYNGEE. There are 12 residues in the CDR3. The germline V and J ends were trimmed by 0 bases and 4 bases, with 3 bases remaining between them. CDR3 residues: CASSVDPDTQYF. The DNA for the CDR3 is TGTGCCAGCAGCGTAGATCCAGATACGCAGTATTTT.

This sequence joins TRBV29-1 and TRBJ2-3; D gene uncertain. The V gene's germline CDR1 is SQVTM and CDR2 ANQGSEA. This CDR3 is 15 amino acids long. The V and J ends lost 1 base and 1 base respectively, with 12 bases between them. Here the CDR3 reads CSVEVARRRTDTQYF. The CDR3 DNA reads as TGCAGCGTTGAAGTGGCTCGCCGGCGCACAGATACGCAGTATTTT.

This clone was counted between two and nine times. The gene calls are TRBV27 and TRBJ2-7, with 7 positions matching TRBD2. V lost 4 bases, J lost 3 bases, and 6 bases stayed unmatched. Per the germline V gene, CDR1 is MNHEY and CDR2 is SMNVEV (reference sequence). The CDR3 extends over 14 amino acids. CDR3 in DNA: TGTGCCAGCAGTTCAGGACTAGGCTTCTACGAGCAGTACTTC. Amino acids: CASSSGLGFYEQYF.

The table lists this clone with a few counts. The chain joins TRBV15 to TRBJ2-2, with 8 bases aligning to TRBD1. This CDR3 is 15 amino acids long. The germline CDR1 and CDR2 sequences are LNHNV and YYDKDF (reference sequence). The trim removed 1 base at V and 8 bases at J, leaving 6 bases unmatched. The CDR3 bases are TGTGCCACCAGCAGAGCGGGACAGGACGGAGGGGAGCTGTTTTTT. Amino acids: CATSRAGQDGGELFF.

The CDR3, as DNA: TGTGCCAGCAGCACCCCGATCGCAACTAATGAAAAACTGTTTTTT. This sequence encodes CASSTPIATNEKLFF. The chain couples TRBV21-1 to TRBJ1-4. TRBV21-1 is annotated as a pseudogene. CDR3 length: 15 residues.